The clone carrying this T cell receptor beta chain appeared many times. Its matching antigen is unknown. These data come from a study of T cells in Graves' hyperthyroidism and ophthalmopathy. The source material, RNA transcripts, was used to amplify TCR beta CDR3 regions. First-round RT-PCR of the TCR CDR3 relied on the HTBI primer set. MiXCR, applied by TCRdb to the multiplex PCR reads, yields one record per CDR3 protein. The sample yields hundreds of thousands of distinct CDR3 sequences, about 17% seen once. PBMCs were collected from a roughly 9.7 ml volume of fresh peripheral blood. Study outcomes and limitations: From stable hyperthyroidism, ophthalmopathy was set apart by a 13 V-J model. Among thyroid clonotypes expanded above 0.001, most also appeared in blood.

The sequence came from a man in his forties with Graves' hyperthyroidism. Source material: blood.

As DNA, the CDR3 is TGTGCCAGCAGCCGATACTCCTACGAGCAGTACTTC. Translation gives CASSRYSYEQYF. The rearrangement joins TRBV7-2 to TRBJ2-7; no definite D call. The CDR3 consists of 12 residues. Germline assignment: CDR1 SGHTA and CDR2 FQGNSA. V was trimmed by 5 bases and J by 0 bases, leaving 5 bases between them.